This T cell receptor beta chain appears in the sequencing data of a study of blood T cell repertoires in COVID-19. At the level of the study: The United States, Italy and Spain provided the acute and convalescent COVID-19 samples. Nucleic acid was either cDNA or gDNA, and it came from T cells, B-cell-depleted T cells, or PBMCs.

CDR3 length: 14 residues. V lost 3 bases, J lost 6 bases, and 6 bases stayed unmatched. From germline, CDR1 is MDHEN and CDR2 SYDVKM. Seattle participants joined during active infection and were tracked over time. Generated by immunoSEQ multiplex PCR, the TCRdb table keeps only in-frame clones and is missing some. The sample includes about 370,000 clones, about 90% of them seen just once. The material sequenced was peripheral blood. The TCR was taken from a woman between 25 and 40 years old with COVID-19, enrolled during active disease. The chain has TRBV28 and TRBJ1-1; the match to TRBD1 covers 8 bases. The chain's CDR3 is CASSFTGGGSEAFF. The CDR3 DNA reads TGTGCCAGCAGTTTTACAGGGGGTGGTTCTGAAGCTTTCTTT.